The present T cell receptor beta chain was sequenced within a study of blood T cell repertoires in COVID-19. Study-wide background: Some COVID-19 samples were acute and others convalescent; all came from the United States, Italy and Spain.

TCRdb's copy holds only in-frame clones and misses some; the assay was immunoSEQ multiplex PCR. This sample has some 140,000 clones, with around 76% found just once. The CDR3 covers 15 residues. The V and J ends lost 5 bases and 2 bases respectively, with 14 bases between them. Germline assignment: CDR1 SGHAT and CDR2 FQNNGV. Sequenced input: peripheral blood. The sequence came from a man older than 75 with acute or convalescent COVID-19. The J gene is TRBJ2-3, the V gene TRBV11-2; D possibly corresponds to TRBD1 (6 bases). The CDR3 nucleotides are TGTGCCAGCAGCAGACAGGTGGCATACACAGATACGCAGTATTTT. As protein: CASSRQVAYTDTQYF.